Each of the 18 T cell receptor beta chains below was sequenced from the same sample in a study of T cells after yellow fever vaccination. From the 5' RACE reads, TCRdb called clonotypes with MiXCR, one entry per CDR3 protein. The sample contains a few hundred thousand distinct CDR3 sequences, over 4% of which appear only once. Specimen: PBMCs, collected 5 days after the yellow fever booster vaccination. Receptors were obtained from a man aged 18 to 30 who received the YFV17D yellow fever vaccine.

The chain is built from TRBV28 and TRBJ2-4; D is unclear. Germline assignment: CDR1 MDHEN and CDR2 SYDVKM. With 1 base removed from V and 2 bases from J, the gap between germline ends came to 15 bases. The CDR3 extends over 17 amino acids. CDR3 residues: CASSLYSGTFSKNIQYF. CDR3 nucleotides: TGTGCCAGCAGTTTATATTCGGGTACCTTCTCCAAAAACATTCAGTACTTC.

This clonotype was recorded a few times. The CDR3: CSAWRAGNQETQYF. CDR3 nucleotide sequence: TGCAGTGCGTGGCGAGCGGGGAACCAAGAGACCCAGTACTTC. This chain joins TRBV20-1 and TRBJ2-5; 7 bases agree with TRBD2. The V gene's germline CDR1 is DFQATT and CDR2 SNEGSKA (reference sequence). V gave up 6 bases and J gave up 0 bases; unmatched junction bases: 7. This CDR3 region has 14 residues.

The chain couples TRBV20-1 to TRBJ2-1, with D maybe TRBD2 (7 bases). Trimming stripped 6 bases from V and 8 bases from J, with 14 bases between. CDR3 length: 12 residues. CDR1 is DFQATT, CDR2 SNEGSKA, per germline (reference sequence). DNA of the CDR3: TGCAGTGCCCGCGGGGGCCGTGATGAGCAGTTCTTC. Protein: CSARGGRDEQFF.

This clonotype appeared a few times. The genes are TRBV5-1 and TRBJ2-3; 8 bases are shared with TRBD1. V lost 3 bases to trimming and J lost 1 base; unmatched junction nucleotides: 13. The CDR3 spans 18 residues. Per the germline V gene, CDR1 is SGHRS and CDR2 is YFSETQ. The DNA of the CDR3 is TGCGCCAGCAGCTCGCCCAGGGGGCGAAGAGAGGGCACAGATACGCAGTATTTT. This codes for CASSSPRGRREGTDTQYF.

The chain employs TRBV7-6 and TRBJ1-2; D is ambiguous. V was shortened by 2 bases and J by 11 bases, with 18 bases between the two germline ends. The germline gives CDR1 SGHVS, CDR2 FNYEAQ. This CDR3 is 14 amino acids long. Here the CDR3 reads CASSLFPEFSPYTF. The DNA for the CDR3 is TGTGCCAGCAGCTTATTTCCTGAATTCTCACCGTACACCTTC.

This chain uses TRBV7-9 with TRBJ1-2; tentatively, D is TRBD1 (5 bases). Germline CDR1 and CDR2: SEHNR and FQNEAQ (reference sequence). The CDR3 runs 13 residues. The V end was cut by 10 bases, the J end by 4 bases, with 16 bases between. CDR3 bases: TGTGCCATCAAGGGGAGTCAATCCTATGGCTACACCTTC. As protein: CAIKGSQSYGYTF.

This clonotype has ten or more counts. The chain joins TRBV6-6 to TRBJ1-4; 9 bases match TRBD1. Germline V gene lookup returns CDR1 MNHNY and CDR2 SVGAGI (reference sequence). Trimming took 6 bases from V and 7 from J; bases not matched to a gene: 12. The CDR3 covers 16 residues. The CDR3 nucleotides read TGTGCCAGCAGCTTTCAACAGGGGGCGAGTGGTGAAAAACTGTTTTTT. This codes for CASSFQQGASGEKLFF.

In its sample, this clonotype was seen a few times. The CDR3 bases are TGCAGTGCTAGGACAGGGTCCATGAACACTGAAGCTTTCTTT. It translates to CSARTGSMNTEAFF. The chain has TRBV20-1 and TRBJ1-1, with TRBD1 identical over 7 bases. Germline-derived CDR1 and CDR2 are DFQATT and SNEGSKA (reference sequence). The V gene end was trimmed by 3 bases and the J gene end by 0 bases; junction bases not matched to a gene: 4. CDR3 length equals 14 residues.

This clonotype appeared a few times. This sequence joins TRBV18 and TRBJ2-7; 7 bases are a match to TRBD2. The germline V gene encodes CDR1 KGHSH and CDR2 LQKENI. The V gene end was trimmed by 8 bases and the J gene end by 7 bases; junction bases not matched to a gene: 5. This CDR3 is 11 amino acids long. Here the CDR3 DNA reads TGTGCCAGCGCTGGGGGAGGGGAGCAGTACTTC. As protein: CASAGGGEQYF.

This clonotype turned up a few times. The rearrangement uses TRBV6-6 and TRBJ2-1; 9 positions match TRBD1. The CDR3 runs 14 residues. Per the germline V gene, CDR1 is MNHNY and CDR2 is SVGAGI (reference sequence). The V segment lost 6 bases and the J segment 7 bases; nucleotides outside the gene matches: 7. CDR3: CASSQGTGRNEQFF. The CDR3 nucleotides are TGTGCCAGCAGCCAAGGGACAGGGAGGAATGAGCAGTTCTTC.

The sample holds a few counts of this clonotype. This chain joins TRBV20-1 and TRBJ2-7; 7 bases map to TRBD2. J lost 3 bases, V lost 0 bases, and 5 bases had no gene match. This CDR3 is built from 14 residues. The germline V gene has CDR1 DFQATT and CDR2 SNEGSKA (reference sequence). The CDR3 loop reads CSARDRSGVYEQYF. The CDR3 coding sequence is TGCAGTGCTAGAGATCGGAGCGGGGTCTACGAGCAGTACTTC.

This clonotype has more than one count but fewer than ten. The V call is TRBV7-9, the J call TRBJ2-3; 7 nucleotides align to TRBD2. J was trimmed by 3 bases and V by 5 bases; bases with no gene match: 8. This CDR3 is built from 15 residues. Looked up from germline, CDR1 is SEHNR and CDR2 is FQNEAQ (reference sequence). CDR3 bases: TGTGCCAGCAGCCCCGTTGGCGGGGGTACAGATACGCAGTATTTT. This sequence encodes CASSPVGGGTDTQYF.

This clonotype occurred a few times. The gene calls are TRBV5-1 and TRBJ2-1; the match to TRBD1 covers 11 bases. This CDR3 region has 15 residues. Germline V gives CDR1 SGHRS, CDR2 YFSETQ. V lost 4 bases and J lost 7; bases outside the gene matches: 7. For the CDR3, the DNA is TGCGCCAGCAGCGCTAGGGACAGGGGGAGGAATGAGCAGTTCTTC. Protein sequence: CASSARDRGRNEQFF. Drawing the rest from reference TRBV5-1 and TRBJ2-1, the complete variable domain is KAGVTQTPRYLIKTRGQQVTLSCSPISGHRSVSWYQQTPGQGLQFLFEYFSETQRNKGNFPGRFSGRQFSNSRSEMNVSTLELGDSALYLCASSARDRGRNEQFFGPGTRLTVL.

The rearrangement uses TRBV12-3 or TRBV12-4 and TRBJ2-3, with D perhaps TRBD1 (6 bases). The CDR3 totals 15 residues. Trimming took off 4 bases at V and 1 base at J, with 12 bases between the two ends. CDR3 in DNA: TGTGCCAGCAGTTATTCAGGGGTGGGCACAGATACGCAGTATTTT. Residues: CASSYSGVGTDTQYF.

This clonotype was seen repeatedly, ten times or more. The CDR3 reads CASSQRHRNSPLHF. The CDR3, as DNA: TGTGCCAGCAGCCAGCGACACCGAAATTCACCCCTCCACTTT. The chain employs TRBV3-1 and TRBJ1-6, with D unclear. Per germline, CDR1 LGHDT and CDR2 YNNKEL (reference sequence). There are 14 residues in the CDR3. Trimming cost V 3 bases and J 7 bases, with 10 bases left between them.

This clonotype was detected a few times. The rearrangement links TRBV20-1 to TRBJ1-1, with D unresolved. This CDR3 is 13 amino acids long. The V and J ends lost 5 bases and 10 bases respectively, with 20 bases between them. Germline values: CDR1 DFQATT, CDR2 SNEGSKA (reference sequence). The CDR3 protein is CSAPDGPDGGAFF. CDR3 DNA sequence: TGCAGTGCTCCCGACGGGCCTGACGGTGGAGCTTTCTTT.

V is TRBV12-3 or TRBV12-4 and J is TRBJ1-3; 8 bases fit TRBD1. V trimming: 8 bases; J trimming: 0 bases; junction bases outside the gene matches: 6. The CDR3 contains 15 residues. The DNA for the CDR3 is TGTGCCAGCTGGACAGGGTTAAACTCTGGAAACACCATATATTTT. It specifies CASWTGLNSGNTIYF.

The genes are TRBV24-1 and TRBJ2-1; 7 positions match TRBD1. The CDR3 totals 14 residues. The J segment lost 5 bases and the V segment lost 3 bases, leaving 3 bases of the junction unmatched. Germline lookup yields CDR1 KGHDR and CDR2 SFDVKD. The CDR3 is CATSDPTGNNEQFF. The CDR3 DNA reads TGTGCCACCAGTGATCCGACAGGGAACAATGAGCAGTTCTTC.